The 25 T cell receptor beta chains reported below all come from one sample, sequenced in a study of cytomegalovirus exposure and HLA in healthy donors (dated 2017 in TCRdb). Library preparation used the immunoSEQ multiplex PCR assay. A mixture of 60 forward primers for TCR Vbeta segments and 13 reverse primers for TCR Jbeta segments was used in the multiplex PCR. TCRdb mirrors the immuneACCESS table, restricted to in-frame sequences. Some clones are absent from its copies; in checked studies, under half trace to an unresolved V gene, and the reason for the others is unknown. The sample table shows 100,000 to 150,000 clones, and about 74% are seen once. Of the sample, 3.5% to 5% falls within the top ten clones. The sample was PBMCs. The receptors were sampled from a woman aged 45 to 65 in good health and CMV-seropositive.

This chain uses TRBV5-1 with TRBJ1-2, with D perhaps matching TRBD1 (5 bases). CDR3 size: 14 residues. Germline loops: CDR1 SGHRS, CDR2 YFSETQ. The germline V and J ends were trimmed by 0 bases and 4 bases, with 10 bases remaining between them. The DNA of the CDR3 is TGCGCCAGCAGCTTGGCCGACAGAATCTATGGCTACACCTTC. It encodes CASSLADRIYGYTF.

This chain joins TRBV10-3 and TRBJ2-3, with 11 bases matching TRBD2. CDR1 is ENHRY, CDR2 SYGVKD, per germline. The CDR3 has 15 amino acids. V lost 6 bases, J lost 5 bases, and 7 bases stayed unmatched. The DNA for the CDR3 is TGTGCCATCAGCCTTAGCGGGGGGGCTGGAGATACGCAGTATTTT. As protein: CAISLSGGAGDTQYF.

This clone was found a few times. The J gene is TRBJ2-1, the V gene TRBV28, with a weak D call TRBD2 (5 bases). V was shortened by 7 bases and J by 9 bases, with 13 bases between the two germline ends. The CDR3 sequence is 12 residues long. Per germline, CDR1 MDHEN and CDR2 SYDVKM. The DNA for the CDR3 is TGTGCCAGCACCGAGAGTGGGAGTGAGCAGTTCTTC. This translates into CASTESGSEQFF. The full variable domain, in which reference TRBV28 and TRBJ2-1 provide the parts outside the CDR3, is DVKVTQSSRYLVKRTGEKVFLECVQDMDHENMFWYRQDPGLGLRLIYFSYDVKMKEKGDIPEGYSVSREKKERFSLILESASTNQTSMYLCASTESGSEQFFGPGTRLTVL.

This sequence joins TRBV19 and TRBJ1-1; D remains ambiguous. Germline-derived CDR1 and CDR2 are LNHDA and SQIVND (reference sequence). The V and J ends lost 3 bases and 0 bases respectively, with 5 bases between them. CDR3 length: 13 amino acids. The chain's CDR3 is CASSIQVNTEAFF. The CDR3 region has the DNA TGTGCCAGTAGTATTCAGGTGAACACTGAAGCTTTCTTT. Based on the CDR3 plus reference TRBV19 and TRBJ1-1, the full variable domain is DGGITQSPKYLFRKEGQNVTLSCEQNLNHDAMYWYRQDPGQGLRLIYYSQIVNDFQKGDIAEGYSVSREKKESFPLTVTSAQKNPTAFYLCASSIQVNTEAFFGQGTRLTVV.

V gene TRBV6-5 combines with J gene TRBJ2-6; D gene unclear. The CDR3 runs 14 residues. Germline V CDR1 and CDR2: MNHEY, SVGAGI. V lost 6 bases and J 1 base, leaving 7 bases between the germline ends. CDR3 amino acids: CASRQTSGANVLTF. The CDR3 bases are TGTGCCAGCAGGCAGACTTCTGGGGCCAACGTCCTGACTTTC.

The chain is built from TRBV7-8 and TRBJ2-7; possibly TRBD1 for D (7 bases). This CDR3 is built from 15 residues. Per germline, CDR1 SGHVS and CDR2 FQNEAQ. V lost 6 bases, J lost 2 bases, and 17 bases lay in between. The CDR3 DNA sequence: TGTGCCAGCAGTCAGTGGCGGGACAGAGCCTACGAGCAGTACTTC. This codes for CASSQWRDRAYEQYF.

The rearrangement links TRBV27 to TRBJ2-5, with TRBD1 matching over 9 bases. The J call may be in error: the DNA end matches TRBJ2-7 better. The CDR3 runs to 13 residues. CDR1 and CDR2 (germline): MNHEY, SMNVEV (reference sequence). The CDR3 here is CASGPDRGNEQYF. CDR3 DNA sequence: TGTGCCAGCGGCCCGGACAGGGGTAACGAGCAGTACTTC.

The CDR3 reads CASSQTGVNEKLFF. In DNA form, the CDR3 reads TGTGCCAGCAGTCAGACAGGGGTAAATGAAAAACTGTTTTTT. This chain joins TRBV28 and TRBJ1-4; 8 bases agree with TRBD1. Germline V gene data show CDR1 as MDHEN and CDR2 as SYDVKM. There are 14 residues in the CDR3. V trimming: 5 bases; J trimming: 5 bases; junction bases outside the gene matches: 4.

In this sample, this clone turned up a few times. V gene TRBV5-1 combines with J gene TRBJ1-1; TRBD1 aligns across 7 bases. Germline CDR1 SGHRS, CDR2 YFSETQ. The junction had 11 bases not matched to a gene; V was cut back by 3 bases and J by 0 bases. The CDR3 has 17 amino acids. CDR3 nucleotides: TGCGCCAGCAGCTCAAGCCCCGGGACAGTGATGAACACTGAAGCTTTCTTT. This codes for CASSSSPGTVMNTEAFF. Drawing the rest from reference TRBV5-1 and TRBJ1-1, the complete variable domain is KAGVTQTPRYLIKTRGQQVTLSCSPISGHRSVSWYQQTPGQGLQFLFEYFSETQRNKGNFPGRFSGRQFSNSRSEMNVSTLELGDSALYLCASSSSPGTVMNTEAFFGQGTRLTVV.

The chain couples TRBV9 to TRBJ2-5; D is uncertain. Trimming stripped 0 bases from V and 3 bases from J, with 9 bases between. Looked up from germline, CDR1 is SGDLS and CDR2 is YYNGEE. The CDR3 runs to 14 residues. Here the CDR3 reads CASSVDEPEETQYF. CDR3 sequence (DNA): TGTGCCAGCAGCGTAGATGAGCCTGAAGAGACCCAGTACTTC.

V usage is TRBV11-2 and J usage is TRBJ1-2; weak D call: TRBD1 (6 bases). The germline V and J ends were trimmed by 4 bases and 7 bases, with 19 bases remaining between them. The CDR3 totals 15 residues. Per germline, CDR1 SGHAT and CDR2 FQNNGV. The CDR3 DNA is TGTGCCAGCAGCTACTCCCCCAGGGGAGAGGGTGGCTACACCTTC. Its protein is CASSYSPRGEGGYTF.

The chain employs TRBV28 and TRBJ1-3; D not resolved. CDR1 MDHEN and CDR2 SYDVKM come from the germline V gene. Trimming cost V 6 bases and J 3 bases, with 18 bases left between them. The CDR3 has 16 residues. The CDR3 sequence: CASSKGQRLFGNTIYF. CDR3 DNA sequence: TGTGCCAGCAGCAAAGGTCAGAGGCTATTTGGAAACACCATATATTTT.

The chain is built from TRBV27 and TRBJ1-2; a weak D match, TRBD1 (5 bases). The germline V gene encodes CDR1 MNHEY and CDR2 SMNVEV (reference sequence). Trimming removed 6 bases at V and 7 bases at J, with 9 bases between. There are 11 residues in the CDR3. The DNA of the CDR3 is TGTGCCAGCAGATCCAGGGTTGGCTACACCTTC. Translation: CASRSRVGYTF.

This clone was seen just once. The chain has TRBV9 and TRBJ2-5, with TRBD1 matching over 8 bases. With the DNA end fitting TRBJ2-7 better, the J assignment may be wrong. Germline V gives CDR1 SGDLS, CDR2 YYNGEE. CDR3 length: 14 residues. CDR3: CASSVGDRGYEQYF. In nucleotides, the CDR3 is TGTGCCAGCAGCGTAGGAGACAGGGGTTACGAGCAGTACTTC.

The gene calls are TRBV29-1 and TRBJ1-1, with 7 bases lining up with TRBD1. Germline lookup yields CDR1 SQVTM and CDR2 ANQGSEA. CDR3 length: 15 amino acids. V lost 7 bases, J lost 1 base, and 12 bases stayed unmatched. CDR3 nucleotide sequence: TGCAGCGCTGCATCCTCAGGGGGTAAGAACACTGAAGCTTTCTTT. It codes for CSAASSGGKNTEAFF. Using reference TRBV29-1 and TRBJ1-1 for the parts outside the CDR3, the full variable domain is SAVISQKPSRDICQRGTSLTIQCQVDSQVTMMFWYRQQPGQSLTLIATANQGSEATYESGFVIDKFPISRPNLTFSTLTVSNMSPEDSSIYLCSAASSGGKNTEAFFGQGTRLTVV.

The V and J genes are TRBV30 and TRBJ1-3; 7 nucleotides line up with TRBD1. Germline assignment: CDR1 GTSNPN and CDR2 SVGIG (reference sequence). With V trimmed by 3 bases and J by 4 bases, 9 bases remained unmatched. This CDR3 spans 15 amino acids. CDR3 bases: TGTGCCTGGAGCGCCATAAGGGGGCCGGGAAACACCATATATTTT. This translates into CAWSAIRGPGNTIYF. The whole variable domain, filled in from reference TRBV30 and TRBJ1-3, reads SQTIHQWPATLVQPVGSPLSLECTVEGTSNPNLYWYRQAAGRGLQLLFYSVGIGQISSEVPQNLSASRPQDRQFILSSKKLLLSDSGFYLCAWSAIRGPGNTIYFGEGSWLTVV.

The chain couples TRBV5-1 to TRBJ2-7; 9 bases are shared with TRBD1. After removal of 4 bases from V and 6 bases from J, the junction contained 14 bases not matched to a gene. Germline CDR1 and CDR2: SGHRS and YFSETQ. The CDR3 loop spans 16 amino acids. CDR3 bases: TGCGCCAGCAGCCGGAAGACAGGGGGGGAAGGTCTCGAGCAGTACTTC. Protein: CASSRKTGGEGLEQYF.

The chain uses TRBV19 and TRBJ1-2, with 11 bases that match TRBD1. This CDR3 region has 15 residues. CDR1 is LNHDA and CDR2 is SQIVND in the germline V gene (reference sequence). V shed 9 bases, J shed 3 bases, and the junction held 9 bases outside the gene matches. Here the CDR3 reads CASGQGASRYYGYTF. CDR3 bases: TGTGCCAGCGGACAGGGGGCTAGCAGGTACTATGGCTACACCTTC.

The gene calls are TRBV7-2 and TRBJ2-1, with 7 bases matching TRBD2. The V gene end was trimmed by 1 base and the J gene end by 6 bases; junction bases not matched to a gene: 3. Germline V lookup: CDR1 SGHTA, CDR2 FQGNSA. CDR3 length: 14 residues. CDR3 sequence reads: CASSLVREGNEQFF. The CDR3 DNA follows: TGTGCCAGCAGCTTAGTCAGGGAGGGCAATGAGCAGTTCTTC.

The chain has TRBV15 and TRBJ2-7; 7 bases are shared with TRBD1. CDR1 and CDR2 (germline): LNHNV, YYDKDF (reference sequence). The CDR3 is 14 residues long. The V segment lost 0 bases and the J segment 5 bases; nucleotides outside the gene matches: 4. CDR3 in amino acids: CATSRDQGVDEQYF. The CDR3 DNA sequence: TGTGCCACCAGCAGAGATCAGGGGGTCGACGAGCAGTACTTC.

CDR3 nucleotides: TGTGCCAGCAGCTTAGGCGGAGGGGCGGGCTCACCCCTCCACTTT. This sequence encodes CASSLGGGAGSPLHF. V is TRBV11-2 and J is TRBJ1-6, with D tentatively TRBD1 (5 bases). The CDR3 sequence is 15 residues long. Trimming stripped 1 base from V and 10 bases from J, with 14 bases between. Looked up from germline, CDR1 is SGHAT and CDR2 is FQNNGV.

The chain carries TRBV5-1 and TRBJ2-1; TRBD2 matches at 7 bases. Germline assignment: CDR1 SGHRS and CDR2 YFSETQ. J gave up 7 bases and V 4 bases, and 8 bases lay outside the gene matches. CDR3 length equals 14 residues. This CDR3 is CASSLRDYSNEQFF. The DNA for the CDR3 is TGCGCCAGCAGCCTCCGGGACTATTCAAATGAGCAGTTCTTC.

V gene TRBV6-4 combines with J gene TRBJ2-3; 12 positions agree with TRBD2. Germline V gene sequence: CDR1 MRHNA, CDR2 SNTAGT. This CDR3 region has 16 residues. V gave up 6 bases and J gave up 4 bases; unmatched junction bases: 8. For the CDR3, the DNA is TGTGCCAGCAGCGAAGGGACTAGCGGGTCGCCAGATACGCAGTATTTT. It specifies CASSEGTSGSPDTQYF.

The chain couples TRBV6-5 to TRBJ2-1, with 12 nucleotides matching TRBD2. CDR1 and CDR2 (germline): MNHEY, SVGAGI. The CDR3 length is 15 residues. Unmatched junction bases numbered 3, after V lost 4 bases and J lost 5 bases. CDR3 nucleotides: TGTGCCAGCAGTTCCTGGACTAGCGGGGACAATGAGCAGTTCTTC. It is translated as CASSSWTSGDNEQFF.

There are a few counts of this clone. This sequence joins TRBV7-6 and TRBJ2-5, with 11 bases matching TRBD2. The V segment lost 4 bases and the J segment 3 bases; nucleotides outside the gene matches: 10. Germline-derived CDR1 and CDR2 are SGHVS and FNYEAQ. CDR3 size: 17 residues. CDR3 DNA sequence: TGTGCCAGCAGCTCAAGCAAGACTAGCGGGAATAAAGAGACCCAGTACTTC. Translated, it gives CASSSSKTSGNKETQYF.